This T cell receptor beta chain was sequenced for a study of tumor and adjacent non-tumor tissue in lung cancer. Across the whole study: On average, productive TCRbeta reads reached about 4.4 million per sample.

About this clonotype: The antigen remains undetermined.

Three rounds of nested PCR, following a modified ARM-PCR protocol, produced the TCRbeta library. One entry per CDR3 protein results from TCRdb running MiXCR on the multiplex PCR reads. The sample lists 98,000 or so distinct CDR3 sequences; about 80% were seen once. RNA was extracted from bulk tissue without any cell sorting. The normal lung tissue was taken more than 3 cm from the tumor edge. V gave up 5 bases and J gave up 4 bases; unmatched junction bases: 10. Germline CDR1 and CDR2: SNHLY and FYNNEI. The CDR3 consists of 16 residues. General study results and limits: TCR diversity was significantly greater in tumor than normal lung tissue. Tumor TCR diversity, when higher, was linked to shorter survival.

This sequence was found in a man in his fifties or sixties with small cell lung cancer. The J gene is TRBJ2-3, the V gene TRBV2; 9 bases map to TRBD1. Sequencing was performed on distant non-tumor lung tissue. As DNA, the CDR3 is TGTGCCAGCAGTCAAACAGGGGGCACCCTGGCAGATACGCAGTATTTT. Translating it yields CASSQTGGTLADTQYF.